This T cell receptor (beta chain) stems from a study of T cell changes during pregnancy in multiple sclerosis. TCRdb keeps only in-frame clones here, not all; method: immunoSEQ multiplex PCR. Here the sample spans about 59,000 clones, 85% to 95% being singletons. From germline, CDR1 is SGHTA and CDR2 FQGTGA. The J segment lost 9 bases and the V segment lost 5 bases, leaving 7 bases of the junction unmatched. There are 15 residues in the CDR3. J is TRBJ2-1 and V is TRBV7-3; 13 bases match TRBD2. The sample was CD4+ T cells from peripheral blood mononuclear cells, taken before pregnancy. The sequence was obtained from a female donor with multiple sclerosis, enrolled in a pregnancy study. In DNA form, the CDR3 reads TGTGCCAGCAGCCGCGGACTAGCGGGAGTCGGTGAGCAGTTCTTC. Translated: CASSRGLAGVGEQFF.